This is a list of T cell receptor beta chains from one sample in a study of blood T cell repertoires in COVID-19. Measured with immunoSEQ multiplex PCR; TCRdb has only the in-frame clones, and not every one. This table has about 160,000 clones, around four fifths appearing once. Sequenced input: peripheral blood. The receptors stem from a man between 65 and 85 years old with acute or convalescent COVID-19. Each CDR3 is given without its conserved first and last residue. Each record gives: V gene, J gene, CDR3 protein.

v_gene: TRBV6-6
j_gene: TRBJ2-1
CDR3aa: ASQSGSSYNEQF

v_gene: TRBV5-1
j_gene: TRBJ1-1
CDR3aa: ASSRRDTEAF

v_gene: TRBV19
j_gene: TRBJ1-5
CDR3aa: ASSSQGFQPQH

v_gene: TRBV5-4
j_gene: TRBJ2-1
CDR3aa: ASTGAGAGHNEQF

v_gene: TRBV25-1
j_gene: TRBJ1-4
CDR3aa: ASSDRNNEKLF

v_gene: TRBV28
j_gene: TRBJ1-5
CDR3aa: ASSPRIGQGIQPQH

v_gene: TRBV7-8
j_gene: TRBJ1-4
CDR3aa: ASSLVERTLNREKLF

v_gene: TRBV6-4
j_gene: TRBJ2-1
CDR3aa: ASSDLTRGDNEQF

v_gene: TRBV5-4
j_gene: TRBJ1-3
CDR3aa: ASSSSGGAISGNTIY

v_gene: TRBV5-1
j_gene: TRBJ1-2
CDR3aa: ASSIEGRDGYT

v_gene: TRBV18
j_gene: TRBJ2-3
CDR3aa: ASSPQFSGFDTQY

v_gene: TRBV10-3
j_gene: TRBJ2-7
CDR3aa: AIRGQGEFYEQY

v_gene: TRBV6-5
j_gene: TRBJ1-2
CDR3aa: ASTLSETLNYGYT

v_gene: TRBV18
j_gene: TRBJ2-3
CDR3aa: ASSPGTGSSDTQY

v_gene: TRBV5-4
j_gene: TRBJ1-2
CDR3aa: ASTSIQGPYGYT

v_gene: TRBV13
j_gene: TRBJ2-1
CDR3aa: ASSSRDLRNEQF

v_gene: TRBV6-5
j_gene: TRBJ1-2
CDR3aa: ASSSLSGVEGYT